This passage covers 23 T cell receptor beta chains from one sample sequenced in a study of blood T cell repertoires in COVID-19. Measured with immunoSEQ multiplex PCR; TCRdb has only the in-frame clones, and not every one. The profile shows approximately 100,000 clones, around 82% of them singletons. Specimen: peripheral blood. These receptors came from a man between 60 and 70 years old with acute or convalescent COVID-19.

This clone showed up just a few times. The chain is built from TRBV3-1 (or the pseudogene TRBV3-2) and TRBJ1-2; D is possibly TRBD1 (5 bases). V lost 3 bases and J 8 bases, leaving 19 bases between the germline ends. Germline CDR1 LGHDT, CDR2 YNNKEL (reference sequence). CDR3 length: 15 amino acids. The CDR3, as DNA: TGTGCCAGCAGCCAGGGGGGAGGGACTTCAAGGGGCTACACCTTC. It codes for CASSQGGGTSRGYTF.

As to this clone: Other DNA sequences in the same sample also yield this CDR3. CDR3 bases: TGTGCCAGCAGCGCAGGGTCCACTGAAGCTTTCTTT. Its protein is CASSAGSTEAFF. The rearrangement links TRBV9 to TRBJ1-1; weak D call: TRBD1 (5 bases). V shed 3 bases and J shed 4 bases, with 7 bases lying between them. The CDR3 extends over 12 amino acids. In germline, CDR1 is SGDLS, CDR2 YYNGEE.

J is TRBJ2-2 and V is TRBV5-1; maybe TRBD2 (6 bases). Trimming left V 0 bases short and J 2 bases short, with 11 bases between. CDR1 and CDR2 (germline): SGHRS, YFSETQ. The CDR3 runs 16 residues. The CDR3 DNA is TGCGCCAGCAGCTTGGGAGCGGGCAGTAACACCGGGGAGCTGTTTTTT. The encoded protein is CASSLGAGSNTGELFF.

This chain links TRBV4-3 with TRBJ1-3; D is ambiguous. V was clipped by 3 bases and J by 0 bases, with 18 bases between them. Germline lookup yields CDR1 LGHNA and CDR2 YSLEER. The CDR3 is 18 amino acids. The CDR3 sequence: CASSHGAEDRSSGNTIYF. CDR3 in DNA: TGCGCCAGCAGCCATGGCGCGGAGGACCGCAGCTCTGGAAACACCATATATTTT.

CDR3 protein: CASTRYGGSLPGETQYF. The CDR3 DNA reads TGTGCCAGTACCCGGTATGGAGGGTCCCTGCCAGGAGAGACCCAGTACTTC. The chain couples TRBV19 to TRBJ2-5; weak D call: TRBD2 (6 bases). V was trimmed by 7 bases and J by 4 bases, leaving 25 bases between them. Germline CDR1 LNHDA, CDR2 SQIVND (reference sequence). This CDR3 is 17 amino acids long.

The V call is TRBV19, the J call TRBJ1-1; maybe TRBD1 (5 bases). Deletions cut 5 bases from V and 1 base from J, with 8 bases between. CDR3 size: 13 residues. Germline V CDR1 and CDR2: LNHDA, SQIVND (reference sequence). CDR3 residues: CASSVTGNTEAFF. The CDR3, as DNA: TGTGCCAGTAGTGTTACAGGGAACACTGAAGCTTTCTTT.

The rearrangement joins TRBV2 to TRBJ1-2; TRBD1 is a possible D gene (5 bases). Deletions cut 8 bases from V and 6 bases from J, with 16 bases between. Germline values: CDR1 SNHLY, CDR2 FYNNEI. The CDR3 contains 13 residues. CDR3 sequence reads: CASRVQGSNGYTF. DNA for the CDR3: TGTGCCAGCCGAGTCCAGGGTTCGAATGGCTACACCTTC.

V gene TRBV2 combines with J gene TRBJ1-6; 10 bases match TRBD1. Looked up from germline, CDR1 is SNHLY and CDR2 is FYNNEI. The length of the CDR3 is 14 residues. The J segment lost 10 bases and the V segment lost 5 bases, leaving 5 bases of the junction unmatched. The CDR3 is CASSSTGGKSPLHF. CDR3 sequence (DNA): TGTGCCAGCAGTTCGACAGGGGGCAAGTCACCCCTCCACTTT.

This rearrangement joins TRBV9 to TRBJ1-2; 7 bases map to TRBD1. V shed 4 bases and J 5 bases; nucleotides not matched to a gene: 11. Germline loops: CDR1 SGDLS, CDR2 YYNGEE. The CDR3 length is 15 residues. The chain's CDR3 is CASSPSPGTAYGYTF. The CDR3 DNA reads TGTGCCAGCAGCCCCTCCCCCGGGACAGCATATGGCTACACCTTC.

This chain joins TRBV27 and TRBJ1-6, with 10 bases identical to TRBD1. V was clipped by 4 bases and J by 8 bases; unmatched bases: 5. This CDR3 is 15 amino acids long. CDR1 and CDR2 (germline): MNHEY, SMNVEV (reference sequence). CDR3 sequence reads: CASSYTTGGDSPLHF. The CDR3 DNA follows: TGTGCCAGCAGTTATACGACAGGGGGCGATTCACCCCTCCACTTT.

The genes are TRBV12-3 or TRBV12-4 and TRBJ1-1; D not certain. Trimming cost V 7 bases and J 2 bases, with 11 bases left between them. The CDR3 covers 13 residues. Here the CDR3 reads CASTDTANTEAFF. The CDR3 DNA reads TGTGCCAGCACCGACACAGCTAACACTGAAGCTTTCTTT.

J is TRBJ2-3 and V is TRBV30; no reliable D call. The V gene's germline CDR1 is GTSNPN and CDR2 SVGIG (reference sequence). V lost 0 bases, J lost 3 bases, and 4 bases lay in between. This CDR3 contains 12 residues. The CDR3 DNA sequence: TGTGCCTGGAGTGTACAAACAGATACGCAGTATTTT. It specifies CAWSVQTDTQYF.

V is TRBV27 and J is TRBJ2-7, with TRBD1 matching 8 bases. The CDR3 loop spans 16 amino acids. J lost 2 bases, V lost 5 bases, and 11 bases had no gene match. Germline CDR1 reads MNHEY; CDR2 reads SMNVEV (reference sequence). CDR3 sequence (DNA): TGTGCCAGCAGTCCCCGTTCGGCGACAGGGGCCTACGAGCAGTACTTC. Protein product: CASSPRSATGAYEQYF.

CDR3 sequence (DNA): TGTGCCAGCACCCCCAGGGAAAACACTGAAGCTTTCTTT. Its protein product is CASTPRENTEAFF. The rearrangement links TRBV6-2 or TRBV6-3 to TRBJ1-1, with D maybe TRBD1 (5 bases). V was trimmed by 7 bases and J by 2 bases, leaving 11 bases between them. Per the germline V gene, CDR1 is MNHEY and CDR2 is SVGEGT. The CDR3 runs 13 residues.

J is TRBJ1-6 and V is TRBV7-9, with a possible D match to TRBD1 (6 bases). The germline V and J ends were trimmed by 6 bases and 9 bases, with 15 bases remaining between them. This CDR3 spans 14 amino acids. Per germline, CDR1 SEHNR and CDR2 FQNEAQ (reference sequence). The CDR3 region is CASRDTGTGSPLHF. The DNA for the CDR3 is TGTGCCAGCAGGGACACAGGGACGGGTTCACCCCTCCACTTT.

V gene TRBV4-1 combines with J gene TRBJ1-2, with a possible D match to TRBD1 (5 bases). Germline CDR1 is MGHRA and CDR2 is YSYEKL. The CDR3 runs 17 residues. Trimming took off 4 bases at V and 6 bases at J, with 24 bases between the two ends. CDR3 nucleotides: TGCGCCAGCAGCCCCTTACTGTCCGAGCAGGGTCCCCATGGCTACACCTTC. Amino acid sequence: CASSPLLSEQGPHGYTF.

The chain employs TRBV4-1 and TRBJ2-2; a possible D gene is TRBD2 (6 bases). Looked up from germline, CDR1 is MGHRA and CDR2 is YSYEKL. The CDR3 length is 16 residues. Trimming cost V 0 bases and J 3 bases, with 11 bases left between them. CDR3 residues: CASSQDRLDDTGELFF. CDR3 coding DNA: TGCGCCAGCAGCCAAGATAGACTAGATGACACCGGGGAGCTGTTTTTT.

The CDR3: CASSQGQGEYTEAFF. The CDR3 DNA follows: TGCGCCAGCAGCCAGGGACAGGGGGAATATACTGAAGCTTTCTTT. V is TRBV5-1 and J is TRBJ1-1, with 11 positions matching TRBD1. CDR1 and CDR2 (germline): SGHRS, YFSETQ. This CDR3 has 15 amino acids. Germline trimming cut 4 bases from V and 5 bases from J; bases unmatched to any gene: 7.

The chain carries TRBV5-1 and TRBJ2-4; 12 nucleotides match TRBD1. The germline V gene encodes CDR1 SGHRS and CDR2 YFSETQ. V lost 4 bases to trimming and J lost 3 bases; unmatched junction nucleotides: 8. The CDR3 is 17 amino acids. CDR3 sequence reads: CASSVGTGGELKNIQYF. CDR3 sequence (DNA): TGCGCCAGCAGCGTCGGGACAGGGGGCGAGCTCAAAAACATTCAGTACTTC.

The V gene is TRBV4-1, the J gene TRBJ2-7; 8 bases fit TRBD1. Germline loops: CDR1 MGHRA, CDR2 YSYEKL. V dropped 7 bases and J dropped 4; count of bases not matched to a gene: 6. The CDR3 is 13 residues long. The CDR3 DNA reads as TGCGCCAGCAAGGGCAGGGGGCAATACGAGCAGTACTTC. Translating it yields CASKGRGQYEQYF.

This clone came up a few times. The chain joins TRBV25-1 to TRBJ2-5, with 7 bases lining up with TRBD1. In germline, CDR1 is MGHDK, CDR2 SYGVNS. CDR3 length: 14 residues. With V trimmed by 6 bases and J by 5 bases, 9 bases remained unmatched. In DNA, the CDR3 is TGTGCCAGCAGCGAAATAAGGGGGCGGGAGACCCAGTACTTC. Translation: CASSEIRGRETQYF.

This rearrangement joins TRBV7-2 to TRBJ1-5, with 9 bases lining up with TRBD1. Per the germline V gene, CDR1 is SGHTA and CDR2 is FQGNSA. The trim removed 5 bases at V and 2 bases at J, leaving 4 bases unmatched. The CDR3 is made up of 15 amino acids. CDR3 nucleotides: TGTGCCAGCAGCCCCTGGACAGGGGGCAATCAGCCCCAGCATTTT. The encoded protein is CASSPWTGGNQPQHF.

The rearrangement joins TRBV24-1 to TRBJ1-2, with TRBD1 identical over 7 bases. The J segment lost 4 bases and the V segment lost 3 bases, leaving 7 bases of the junction unmatched. There are 15 residues in the CDR3. Looked up from germline, CDR1 is KGHDR and CDR2 is SFDVKD. CDR3 sequence (DNA): TGTGCCACCAGTGATACAGGGGACCGGGCCTATGGCTACACCTTC. Its protein product is CATSDTGDRAYGYTF.